One and the same sample provided the 19 T cell receptor beta chains below, sequenced in a study of T-cell reconstitution after alpha-beta-depleted transplantation in children. Researchers prepared the TCRbeta library using unique molecular identifiers, the study reports. TCRdb reprocessed the PCR reads with MiXCR, giving one entry per CDR3 protein. The data contain 400,000 to 450,000 distinct CDR3 sequences, around 46% of them singletons. This specimen was PBMCs, taken before TCRalphabeta/CD19-depleted stem cell transplant. The receptors come from a girl aged 2 to 9 with aplastic anemia, due to receive a stem cell transplant.

V usage is TRBV4-2 and J usage is TRBJ2-1; the match to TRBD2 covers 8 bases. The V and J ends lost 4 bases and 5 bases, in that order; junction bases with no gene match: 10. Germline V gene sequence: CDR1 LGHNA, CDR2 YNFKEQ. The CDR3 covers 16 residues. DNA for the CDR3: TGTGCCAGCAGCCCCAGAGCGGGAGACGGTCACAATGAGCAGTTCTTC. Its translation: CASSPRAGDGHNEQFF.

This clonotype was counted between two and nine times. The chain employs TRBV18 and TRBJ2-4; D not certain. The CDR3 has 16 residues. Germline V gives CDR1 KGHSH, CDR2 LQKENI. V lost 3 bases to trimming and J lost 2 bases, with 14 bases between them. For the CDR3, the DNA is TGTGCCAGCTCACCGTCCGACGGATCAACCAAAAACATTCAGTACTTC. It encodes CASSPSDGSTKNIQYF.

The table lists this clonotype with a count of one. The junction departs from the called germline gene at one end, perhaps through a read error. This chain connects TRBV6-1 to TRBJ2-3; D remains ambiguous. Germline V gives CDR1 MNHNS, CDR2 SASEGT. This CDR3 spans 11 amino acids. The CDR3 sequence: CASSLEDKQYF. In DNA form, the CDR3 reads TGTGCCAGCAGCTTAGAGGATAAGCAGTATTTT.

The chain joins TRBV5-5 to TRBJ2-7; 7 bases agree with TRBD1. This CDR3 comprises 15 residues. From germline, CDR1 is SGHKS and CDR2 YYEKEE (reference sequence). Trimming at V came to 0 bases and at J to 5 bases, leaving 8 bases not matched to a gene. The CDR3 reads CASSLGQGLSHEQYF. The CDR3 nucleotides are TGTGCCAGCAGCTTGGGACAGGGATTAAGCCACGAGCAGTACTTC.

The chain combines TRBV19 with TRBJ2-6, with D tentatively TRBD2 (7 bases). The CDR3 consists of 18 residues. The V end lost 10 bases, the J end lost 0 bases, and 22 bases lay between the germline ends. Germline CDR1 reads LNHDA; CDR2 reads SQIVND (reference sequence). The CDR3: CATSGGGRGLSGANVLTF. The CDR3 region has the DNA TGTGCCACTTCGGGGGGTGGACGGGGGCTCTCTGGGGCCAACGTCCTGACTTTC. Drawing the rest from reference TRBV19 and TRBJ2-6, the complete variable domain is DGGITQSPKYLFRKEGQNVTLSCEQNLNHDAMYWYRQDPGQGLRLIYYSQIVNDFQKGDIAEGYSVSREKKESFPLTVTSAQKNPTAFYLCATSGGGRGLSGANVLTFGAGSRLTVL.

This clonotype was observed at least ten times. The chain couples TRBV20-1 to TRBJ2-3; 8 bases agree with TRBD2. Germline lookup yields CDR1 DFQATT and CDR2 SNEGSKA (reference sequence). The V and J ends lost 6 bases and 2 bases, in that order; junction bases with no gene match: 7. The CDR3 has 14 residues. CDR3 region: CSAPSGGYTDTQYF. In DNA form, the CDR3 reads TGCAGTGCCCCCAGCGGGGGTTACACAGATACGCAGTATTTT.

The chain uses TRBV5-1 and TRBJ2-7; 11 bases are shared with TRBD2. J was trimmed by 6 bases and V by 3 bases; bases with no gene match: 2. The CDR3 covers 13 residues. Per germline, CDR1 SGHRS and CDR2 YFSETQ. Here the CDR3 reads CASSSTSGGEQYF. Written as DNA, the CDR3 is TGCGCCAGCAGCTCAACTAGCGGGGGCGAGCAGTACTTC.

The chain carries TRBV12-3 or TRBV12-4 and TRBJ2-1; 8 bases map to TRBD2. The CDR3 has 13 residues. V lost 5 bases, J lost 12 bases, and 9 bases stayed unmatched. The CDR3 loop reads CASSPTSVERQFF. The CDR3 region has the DNA TGTGCCAGCAGTCCGACTAGCGTAGAGAGGCAGTTCTTC.

The V gene is TRBV12-3 or TRBV12-4, the J gene TRBJ2-7, with D unclear. The CDR3 loop spans 12 amino acids. V was cut by 10 bases and J by 4 bases, with 14 bases left in between. The CDR3 DNA sequence: TGTGCCACAATGACGGACGGATACGAGCAGTACTTC. It encodes CATMTDGYEQYF.

This chain uses TRBV4-1 with TRBJ2-7; 7 bases align to TRBD2. The germline gives CDR1 MGHRA, CDR2 YSYEKL. This CDR3 comprises 16 residues. V lost 4 bases to trimming and J lost 6 bases; unmatched junction nucleotides: 15. DNA for the CDR3: TGCGCCAGCAGCCCAAGGGGAGGAACTAGCGCCCGCGAGCAGTACTTC. Its translation is CASSPRGGTSAREQYF.

DNA for the CDR3: TGTGCCAGCAGCCCTAGGGCCGGGGCCACGGGGACCCAGTACTTC. Its protein product is CASSPRAGATGTQYF. The rearrangement joins TRBV7-3 to TRBJ2-5; D is perhaps TRBD1 or TRBD2 (5 bases each). Trimming left V 5 bases short and J 7 bases short, with 20 bases between. In germline, CDR1 is SGHTA, CDR2 FQGTGA. The CDR3 is made up of 15 amino acids.

The V gene is TRBV7-8, the J gene TRBJ2-1; TRBD2 might be the D (6 bases). Trimming removed 5 bases from V and 5 bases from J, with 19 bases in between. The CDR3 totals 16 residues. CDR1 and CDR2 from the germline V gene are SGHVS and FQNEAQ. CDR3 region: CASSAQTAGTHNEQFF. The CDR3 DNA sequence: TGTGCCAGCAGCGCCCAGACTGCGGGGACTCACAATGAGCAGTTCTTC.

The V call is TRBV27, the J call TRBJ1-1; D gene uncertain. Trimming took 0 bases from V and 5 from J, leaving 10 bases between them. Germline assignment: CDR1 MNHEY and CDR2 SMNVEV (reference sequence). This CDR3 is 14 amino acids long. The CDR3 nucleotides read TGTGCCAGCAGTTTATCGTGGGCCTCGACTGAAGCTTTCTTT. Translating it yields CASSLSWASTEAFF.

The table lists this clonotype with a few counts. V gene TRBV12-3 or TRBV12-4 combines with J gene TRBJ2-4; 10 nucleotides match TRBD2. This CDR3 has 15 residues. The J segment lost 4 bases and the V segment lost 5 bases, leaving 5 bases of the junction unmatched. The CDR3, as DNA: TGTGCCAGCAGTCCAGCGGGAGGGATGAAAAACATTCAGTACTTC. Residues: CASSPAGGMKNIQYF.

This chain uses TRBV5-1 with TRBJ2-2; D gene uncertain. The V gene lost 1 base and the J gene lost 0 bases, with 4 bases spanning the gap. Germline-derived CDR1 and CDR2 are SGHRS and YFSETQ. The CDR3 has 14 residues. The CDR3 protein is CASSLPANTGELFF. CDR3 DNA sequence: TGCGCCAGCAGCTTGCCCGCGAACACCGGGGAGCTGTTTTTT.

This clonotype came up many times. The chain combines TRBV5-1 with TRBJ2-1, with TRBD2 identical over 9 bases. The V gene's germline CDR1 is SGHRS and CDR2 YFSETQ. The length of the CDR3 is 15 residues. Germline trimming cut 4 bases from V and 8 bases from J; bases unmatched to any gene: 10. The CDR3 sequence: CASSGRSGRYDEQFF. CDR3 in DNA: TGCGCCAGCAGCGGGCGGAGCGGGAGGTATGATGAGCAGTTCTTC. Together with reference TRBV5-1 and TRBJ2-1, the CDR3 gives the full variable domain: KAGVTQTPRYLIKTRGQQVTLSCSPISGHRSVSWYQQTPGQGLQFLFEYFSETQRNKGNFPGRFSGRQFSNSRSEMNVSTLELGDSALYLCASSGRSGRYDEQFFGPGTRLTVL.

The V gene is TRBV7-2, the J gene TRBJ2-5, with a weak D call TRBD1 (5 bases). Per germline, CDR1 SGHTA and CDR2 FQGNSA. The V and J ends lost 1 base and 4 bases respectively, with 16 bases between them. The CDR3 has 16 amino acids. This chain's CDR3 is CASSLGGAGRRETQYF. CDR3 in DNA: TGTGCCAGCAGCTTAGGTGGGGCAGGACGGAGAGAGACCCAGTACTTC.

The chain uses TRBV7-2 and TRBJ2-1; TRBD1 agrees at 10 bases. Trimming cost V 6 bases and J 7 bases; bases outside gene matches: 6. Germline CDR1 SGHTA, CDR2 FQGNSA. This CDR3 is 14 amino acids long. CDR3 nucleotide sequence: TGTGCCAGCAGGTCGGGACAGGGGAGGAATGAGCAGTTCTTC. Its protein is CASRSGQGRNEQFF. Full variable domain (missing parts from reference TRBV7-2 and TRBJ2-1): GAGVSQSPSNKVTEKGKDVELRCDPISGHTALYWYRQSLGQGLEFLIYFQGNSAPDKSGLPSDRFSAERTGGSVSTLTIQRTQQEDSAVYLCASRSGQGRNEQFFGPGTRLTVL.

The chain couples TRBV7-9 to TRBJ2-1; D may be TRBD1 (5 bases). This CDR3 is 15 amino acids long. Trimming stripped 1 base from V and 8 bases from J, with 15 bases between. Looked up from germline, CDR1 is SEHNR and CDR2 is FQNEAQ (reference sequence). The CDR3 sequence is CASSLGRAEIDEQFF. The CDR3 DNA sequence: TGTGCCAGCAGCTTAGGCAGGGCCGAAATCGATGAGCAGTTCTTC.